This passage covers 26 T cell receptor beta chains from one sample sequenced in a study of T cell responses to AZD1222 COVID-19 vaccine. TCRdb's copy holds only in-frame clones and misses some; the assay was immunoSEQ multiplex PCR. The sample contains about 180,000 clones, 88% of which appear only once. The material was peripheral blood, obtained 28 days after the second AZD1222 dose. All receptors come from an adult who received the AZD1222 COVID-19 vaccine.

V usage is TRBV9 and J usage is TRBJ1-2; D unresolved. Trimming took off 2 bases at V and 7 bases at J, with 12 bases between the two ends. Germline V gene data show CDR1 as SGDLS and CDR2 as YYNGEE. CDR3 length: 13 residues. The CDR3 DNA follows: TGTGCCAGCAGCGTCCTACCCGACGCTGGCTACACCTTC. Its translation: CASSVLPDAGYTF.

The V and J genes are TRBV29-1 and TRBJ2-5; 10 bases are shared with TRBD2. Germline assignment: CDR1 SQVTM and CDR2 ANQGSEA. J was trimmed by 7 bases and V by 8 bases; bases with no gene match: 13. This CDR3 has 14 residues. CDR3 loop: CSCGAGGTLGTQYF. CDR3 in DNA: TGCAGCTGTGGAGCGGGGGGGACGCTTGGGACCCAGTACTTC.

The chain couples TRBV19 to TRBJ1-1, with 9 bases fitting TRBD1. This CDR3 contains 15 residues. The V gene's germline CDR1 is LNHDA and CDR2 SQIVND (reference sequence). Germline trimming cut 2 bases from V and 5 bases from J; bases unmatched to any gene: 6. The CDR3 nucleotides read TGTGCCAGTAGTATATACAGGGGGCGTACTACTGAAGCTTTCTTT. Translating gives CASSIYRGRTTEAFF.

The gene calls are TRBV19 and TRBJ2-7; no firm D call. Trimming shortened V by 4 bases and J by 6 bases, and 16 bases separated the two germline ends. Germline loops: CDR1 LNHDA, CDR2 SQIVND (reference sequence). This CDR3 has 14 residues. The chain's CDR3 is CASSTTLGKGEQYF. The CDR3 DNA reads as TGTGCCAGTAGTACTACTTTGGGAAAGGGCGAGCAGTACTTC. The variable domain in full, with the rest retrieved from reference TRBV19 and TRBJ2-7, is DGGITQSPKYLFRKEGQNVTLSCEQNLNHDAMYWYRQDPGQGLRLIYYSQIVNDFQKGDIAEGYSVSREKKESFPLTVTSAQKNPTAFYLCASSTTLGKGEQYFGPGTRLTVT.

V and J are TRBV6-5 and TRBJ2-4; no clear D gene. V dropped 0 bases and J dropped 8 bases, with 8 bases sitting between them. Germline V lookup: CDR1 MNHEY, CDR2 SVGAGI. CDR3 size: 13 residues. The CDR3: CASSYSRFDIQYF. The CDR3 DNA is TGTGCCAGCAGTTACTCCCGTTTTGACATTCAGTACTTC.

V and J are TRBV11-2 and TRBJ1-6, with a weak D call TRBD1 (5 bases). Between the trimmed V and J ends, which lost 5 bases and 6 bases, there was a span of 20 bases. Looked up from germline, CDR1 is SGHAT and CDR2 is FQNNGV. The CDR3 is 17 residues long. The CDR3: CASSVRTSGWSNSPLHF. The DNA for the CDR3 is TGTGCCAGCAGCGTCCGGACTTCAGGGTGGAGTAATTCACCCCTCCACTTT.

This chain's CDR3 is CASSQGTGSYEQYF. CDR3 nucleotides: TGTGCCAGCAGCCAAGGGACAGGGTCCTACGAGCAGTACTTC. The chain links TRBV27 to TRBJ2-7; TRBD1 matches at 9 bases. Looked up from germline, CDR1 is MNHEY and CDR2 is SMNVEV (reference sequence). With V trimmed by 6 bases and J by 1 base, 4 bases remained unmatched. The CDR3 spans 14 residues.

This chain connects TRBV7-2 to TRBJ1-1, with D tentatively TRBD1 (5 bases). The CDR3 extends over 14 amino acids. Germline CDR1 and CDR2: SGHTA and FQGNSA. Trimming stripped 2 bases from V and 4 bases from J, with 11 bases between. The CDR3 loop reads CASSLRGRGTEAFF. The DNA of the CDR3 is TGTGCCAGCAGCTTAAGGGGTCGGGGCACTGAAGCTTTCTTT.

This clone came up a few times. This chain links TRBV5-1 with TRBJ1-4; D not resolved. The V end was cut by 4 bases, the J end by 0 bases, with 10 bases between. CDR1 and CDR2 (germline): SGHRS, YFSETQ. The CDR3 length is 15 residues. In DNA form, the CDR3 reads TGCGCCAGCAGCGCGAACAGTGCAACTAATGAAAAACTGTTTTTT. Amino acids: CASSANSATNEKLFF.

The chain recombines TRBV6-5 with TRBJ1-4, with 8 bases aligning to TRBD1. Germline trimming cut 5 bases from V and 8 bases from J; bases unmatched to any gene: 10. In germline, CDR1 is MNHEY, CDR2 SVGAGI. The CDR3 is made up of 15 amino acids. CDR3 region: CASSPWTGSREKLFF. CDR3 coding DNA: TGTGCCAGCAGTCCGTGGACAGGGAGCCGAGAAAAACTGTTTTTT.

V usage is TRBV30 and J usage is TRBJ1-5; D unclear. There are 13 residues in the CDR3. CDR1 and CDR2 from the germline V gene are GTSNPN and SVGIG (reference sequence). V was cut by 0 bases and J by 5 bases, with 8 bases left in between. CDR3 region: CAWSVQGHQPQHF. In DNA, the CDR3 is TGTGCCTGGAGTGTACAAGGTCATCAGCCCCAGCATTTT.

On this clone: In the same sample, other DNA sequences code for this CDR3. The V and J genes are TRBV5-1 and TRBJ1-5; no firm D call. V gave up 5 bases and J gave up 1 base, with 10 bases separating them. This CDR3 region has 14 residues. The germline gives CDR1 SGHRS, CDR2 YFSETQ. CDR3 in amino acids: CASSLDGSNQPQHF. The CDR3 nucleotides are TGCGCCAGCAGTCTTGACGGGAGCAATCAGCCCCAGCATTTT.

This sequence joins TRBV20-1 and TRBJ2-3; D is ambiguous. The CDR3 loop spans 12 amino acids. V dropped 3 bases and J dropped 4 bases, with 8 bases sitting between them. In germline, CDR1 is DFQATT, CDR2 SNEGSKA (reference sequence). The CDR3 DNA follows: TGCAGTGCTAGTCCAATATCAGATACGCAGTATTTT. This codes for CSASPISDTQYF.

The CDR3 protein is CASSQVDYEQYF. Written as DNA, the CDR3 is TGTGCCAGCAGCCAAGTTGACTACGAGCAGTACTTC. The chain recombines TRBV14 with TRBJ2-7; no clear D. This CDR3 region has 12 residues. V shed 1 base and J shed 3 bases, with 4 bases lying between them. From germline, CDR1 is SGHDN and CDR2 FVKESK.

The J gene is TRBJ2-3, the V gene TRBV10-3; tentatively, D is TRBD2 (5 bases). V shed 10 bases and J shed 6 bases, with 8 bases lying between them. Germline values: CDR1 ENHRY, CDR2 SYGVKD. CDR3 length: 10 residues. The CDR3 coding sequence is TGTGCCACTAGCCGTGATACGCAGTATTTT. The encoded protein is CATSRDTQYF.

V and J are TRBV3-1 (or the pseudogene TRBV3-2) and TRBJ2-3, with TRBD1 matching 7 bases. J lost 1 base, V lost 3 bases, and 4 bases had no gene match. Germline CDR1 reads LGHDT; CDR2 reads YNNKEL (reference sequence). The CDR3 covers 15 residues. The CDR3 DNA is TGTGCCAGCAGCCACGACAGGGAAGGCACAGATACGCAGTATTTT. Amino acid sequence: CASSHDREGTDTQYF.

This rearrangement joins TRBV20-1 to TRBJ1-2; the D is unclear. This CDR3 contains 11 residues. Germline assignment: CDR1 DFQATT and CDR2 SNEGSKA (reference sequence). Trimming pared 0 bases from V and 14 bases from J, leaving 13 bases between. CDR3 residues: CSARDRQVWTF. CDR3 DNA sequence: TGCAGTGCTAGAGATCGGCAGGTCTGGACCTTC.

The rearrangement uses TRBV7-8 and TRBJ1-1; possible D gene TRBD1, 6 bases. V was trimmed by 0 bases and J by 5 bases, leaving 13 bases between them. This CDR3 has 15 amino acids. Germline lookup yields CDR1 SGHVS and CDR2 FQNEAQ. The CDR3 here is CASSLAQGRGTEAFF. CDR3 nucleotide sequence: TGTGCCAGCAGCTTAGCGCAGGGGCGCGGGACTGAAGCTTTCTTT.

The V call is TRBV3-1 (or the pseudogene TRBV3-2), the J call TRBJ1-2, with D maybe TRBD1 (6 bases). The ends were cut back, 4 bases at V and 3 bases at J, with 12 bases in the middle. The CDR3 runs 14 residues. Germline loops: CDR1 LGHDT, CDR2 YNNKEL (reference sequence). CDR3: CASSPGQKDYGYTF. The CDR3 DNA is TGTGCCAGCAGCCCCGGACAGAAGGACTATGGCTACACCTTC.

The rearrangement links TRBV5-4 to TRBJ2-1, with D tentatively TRBD1 (6 bases). The germline V gene encodes CDR1 SGHNT and CDR2 YYREEE (reference sequence). V shed 3 bases and J shed 10 bases, with 14 bases lying between them. The CDR3 is 13 amino acids. The CDR3 coding sequence is TGTGCCAGCAGCTCCAAACAGGGATGGGAGCAGTTCTTC. It encodes CASSSKQGWEQFF.

CDR3 in amino acids: CASSLSRTYEQYF. CDR3 in DNA: TGTGCCAGCAGTCTTAGCCGGACCTACGAGCAGTACTTC. The gene calls are TRBV6-5 and TRBJ2-7, with unresolved D. V was shortened by 5 bases and J by 2 bases, with 10 bases between the two germline ends. The CDR3 length is 13 residues. Germline V lookup: CDR1 MNHEY, CDR2 SVGAGI.

J is TRBJ2-7 and V is TRBV7-2; 9 nucleotides agree with TRBD1. From germline, CDR1 is SGHTA and CDR2 FQGNSA. The ends lost 5 bases at V and 2 bases at J; junction bases unmatched: 4. The CDR3 spans 14 residues. Here the CDR3 DNA reads TGTGCCAGCAGCATCAACAGGGGGCCCTACGAGCAGTACTTC. Translation: CASSINRGPYEQYF.

The chain carries TRBV4-2 and TRBJ2-1; unclear D gene. The CDR3 is made up of 13 amino acids. CDR1 is LGHNA, CDR2 YNFKEQ, per germline. V was trimmed by 3 bases and J by 7 bases, leaving 10 bases between them. For the CDR3, the DNA is TGTGCCAGCAGCCAGGGCTCTATAAATGAGCAGTTCTTC. It codes for CASSQGSINEQFF.

The chain links TRBV29-1 to TRBJ1-2; D gene uncertain. Germline V gene data show CDR1 as SQVTM and CDR2 as ANQGSEA. V was shortened by 3 bases and J by 0 bases, with 14 bases between the two germline ends. The CDR3 runs 15 residues. The CDR3 nucleotides read TGCAGCGTTGACGGTAGGCCTCAGACTAACTATGGCTACACCTTC. This translates into CSVDGRPQTNYGYTF.

The V gene is TRBV28, the J gene TRBJ1-5; D remains unclear. Trimming removed 5 bases at V and 11 bases at J, with 16 bases between. The CDR3 consists of 13 residues. CDR1 is MDHEN and CDR2 is SYDVKM in the germline V gene. For the CDR3, the DNA is TGTGCCAGCAGTCGGACGGAGAGCTTGGCCCAGCATTTT. This gives the protein CASSRTESLAQHF.

The chain carries TRBV4-2 and TRBJ1-1; D perhaps matches TRBD1 (5 bases). Germline assignment: CDR1 LGHNA and CDR2 YNFKEQ. Between the trimmed V and J ends, which lost 1 base and 4 bases, there was a span of 13 bases. This CDR3 has 15 residues. CDR3 sequence reads: CASSQGGQGSTEAFF. The CDR3 DNA follows: TGTGCCAGCAGCCAAGGAGGGCAGGGAAGCACTGAAGCTTTCTTT.